One and the same sample provided the 32 T cell receptor beta chains below, sequenced in a study of cytomegalovirus exposure and HLA in healthy donors. It was with 60 Vbeta and 13 Jbeta primers that the PCR ran. Profiling relied on immunoSEQ multiplex PCR, and the TCRdb table lists in-frame clones only, not all of them. Here the sample spans under 200,000 clones, around four fifths being singletons. Material for sequencing was PBMCs. These receptors were taken from a woman aged 45-65 years in good health and CMV-seropositive.

To note about this clone: The identical CDR3 is also encoded by other nucleotide sequences in the sample. The rearrangement joins TRBV9 to TRBJ2-1; TRBD1 aligns across 7 bases. Losses at the gene ends were 0 bases for V and 0 bases for J; bases not matched to a gene: 3. Germline CDR1 is SGDLS and CDR2 is YYNGEE. The CDR3 has 16 residues. In DNA, the CDR3 is TGTGCCAGCAGCGTAGAGGGGGCCAGCTCCTACAATGAGCAGTTCTTC. Its protein product is CASSVEGASSYNEQFF.

V usage is TRBV5-1 and J usage is TRBJ1-1; unclear D gene. Deletions cut 1 base from V and 1 base from J, with 8 bases between. Germline V lookup: CDR1 SGHRS, CDR2 YFSETQ. The CDR3 covers 14 residues. CDR3 sequence (DNA): TGCGCCAGCAGCTTGAGCCCTCCGAACACTGAAGCTTTCTTT. Translated, it gives CASSLSPPNTEAFF. Full variable domain (rest looked up from reference TRBV5-1 and TRBJ1-1): KAGVTQTPRYLIKTRGQQVTLSCSPISGHRSVSWYQQTPGQGLQFLFEYFSETQRNKGNFPGRFSGRQFSNSRSEMNVSTLELGDSALYLCASSLSPPNTEAFFGQGTRLTVV.

The chain carries TRBV14 and TRBJ1-2; 7 nucleotides line up with TRBD1. The CDR3 totals 15 residues. The junction had 6 bases not matched to a gene; V was cut back by 1 base and J by 4 bases. Looked up from germline, CDR1 is SGHDN and CDR2 is FVKESK. The CDR3 reads CASSQGPRGVYGYTF. DNA for the CDR3: TGTGCCAGCAGCCAAGGCCCCAGGGGGGTCTATGGCTACACCTTC.

The chain carries TRBV13 and TRBJ2-3; 9 nucleotides agree with TRBD2. This CDR3 region has 18 residues. V dropped 5 bases and J dropped 3; count of bases not matched to a gene: 15. Per the germline V gene, CDR1 is PRHDT and CDR2 is FYEKMQ (reference sequence). CDR3: CASSPPRSGRLGTDTQYF. CDR3 nucleotide sequence: TGTGCCAGCAGCCCTCCCCGGAGCGGGAGGCTCGGAACAGATACGCAGTATTTT.

In this sample, this clone turned up once. The DNA for the CDR3 is TGTGCCAGCAGTTTGGACCGGGACAGGGTCAATGAGCAGTTCTTC. Protein: CASSLDRDRVNEQFF. The chain employs TRBV27 and TRBJ2-1; 9 bases match TRBD1. V was clipped by 3 bases and J by 6 bases; unmatched bases: 6. Per germline, CDR1 MNHEY and CDR2 SMNVEV (reference sequence). This CDR3 region has 15 residues.

J is TRBJ1-2 and V is TRBV9; 9 bases are a match to TRBD1. The CDR3 is 14 residues long. Trimming took 4 bases from V and 7 from J; bases not matched to a gene: 8. The germline CDR1 and CDR2 sequences are SGDLS and YYNGEE. CDR3 in amino acids: CASSPGDRDGGYTF. The CDR3 DNA sequence: TGTGCCAGCAGCCCAGGGGACAGGGACGGTGGCTACACCTTC.

The chain employs TRBV7-3 and TRBJ1-2, with D perhaps matching TRBD1 (6 bases). V lost 5 bases and J lost 5, with 27 bases in between. The length of the CDR3 is 18 residues. The germline V gene has CDR1 SGHTA and CDR2 FQGTGA. CDR3 sequence (DNA): TGTGCCAGCAGCCAGGGGTTGGGCACGGGGATCCGAGCGTATGGCTACACCTTC. It is translated as CASSQGLGTGIRAYGYTF.

This chain joins TRBV30 and TRBJ2-3; weak D call: TRBD2 (6 bases). The germline CDR1 and CDR2 sequences are GTSNPN and SVGIG (reference sequence). This CDR3 comprises 14 residues. Trimming took 8 bases from V and 4 from J, leaving 19 bases between them. CDR3 nucleotide sequence: TGTGCCCACAACACCGGGACTGTCTCAGATACGCAGTATTTT. Encoded protein: CAHNTGTVSDTQYF.

The chain uses TRBV14 and TRBJ2-2; 7 nucleotides align to TRBD1. Germline V gene sequence: CDR1 SGHDN, CDR2 FVKESK. Germline trimming cut 4 bases from V and 1 base from J; bases unmatched to any gene: 9. The CDR3 extends over 17 amino acids. The CDR3 loop reads CASSRRLQGENTGELFF. In DNA form, the CDR3 reads TGTGCCAGCAGCCGTCGACTTCAGGGGGAGAACACCGGGGAGCTGTTTTTT. The variable domain in full, with the rest retrieved from reference TRBV14 and TRBJ2-2, is EAGVTQFPSHSVIEKGQTVTLRCDPISGHDNLYWYRRVMGKEIKFLLHFVKESKQDESGMPNNRFLAERTGGTYSTLKVQPAELEDSGVYFCASSRRLQGENTGELFFGEGSRLTVL.

The chain joins TRBV14 to TRBJ1-1; weak D call: TRBD1 (6 bases). The CDR3 totals 14 residues. V lost 4 bases and J 8 bases, leaving 17 bases between the germline ends. Germline CDR1 reads SGHDN; CDR2 reads FVKESK. The CDR3: CASSPPGQTLEAFF. DNA for the CDR3: TGTGCCAGCAGCCCTCCAGGACAGACGTTGGAAGCTTTCTTT.

The chain has TRBV27 and TRBJ2-3; D possibly corresponds to TRBD1 (6 bases). The CDR3 spans 15 residues. The V end was cut by 9 bases, the J end by 2 bases, with 18 bases between. Germline-derived CDR1 and CDR2 are MNHEY and SMNVEV (reference sequence). For the CDR3, the DNA is TGTGCCAGTTCAAACCTACAGGGCTCCACAGATACGCAGTATTTT. It yields the protein CASSNLQGSTDTQYF.

The chain couples TRBV29-1 to TRBJ1-2; D is ambiguous. The ends were cut back, 6 bases at V and 7 bases at J, with 15 bases in the middle. The CDR3 has 12 amino acids. CDR1 and CDR2 (germline): SQVTM, ANQGSEA. CDR3 region: CSVGMASGGYTF. The CDR3 DNA sequence: TGCAGCGTCGGAATGGCGTCGGGTGGCTACACCTTC.

The chain combines TRBV4-3 with TRBJ1-5, with D possibly matching TRBD1 (5 bases). The CDR3 totals 13 residues. V was clipped by 6 bases and J by 6 bases, with 12 bases between them. Per germline, CDR1 LGHNA and CDR2 YSLEER. The CDR3 bases are TGCGCCAGCAGTCTTTACGGGGGTCAGCCCCAGCATTTT. The encoded protein is CASSLYGGQPQHF.

The genes are TRBV2 and TRBJ1-5; unclear D gene. V lost 4 bases and J 6 bases, leaving 10 bases between the germline ends. The CDR3 is made up of 13 amino acids. In germline, CDR1 is SNHLY, CDR2 FYNNEI. The CDR3 DNA reads TGTGCCAGCAGTGCGGGTTGGAGTCAGCCCCAGCATTTT. Its protein product is CASSAGWSQPQHF.

V is TRBV27 and J is TRBJ1-5; D uncertain. The V gene's germline CDR1 is MNHEY and CDR2 SMNVEV (reference sequence). The CDR3 runs 13 residues. With 5 bases removed from V and 4 bases from J, the gap between germline ends came to 9 bases. The CDR3 region is CASSTERNQPQHF. For the CDR3, the DNA is TGTGCCAGCAGTACGGAGAGAAATCAGCCCCAGCATTTT.

This clone was counted only a few times. This chain connects TRBV7-2 to TRBJ2-7; 12 nucleotides match TRBD1. Germline lookup yields CDR1 SGHTA and CDR2 FQGNSA. J lost 6 bases, V lost 4 bases, and 7 bases had no gene match. CDR3 length: 15 residues. This chain's CDR3 is CASSSAGTGGREQYF. CDR3 bases: TGTGCCAGCAGCTCTGCCGGGACAGGGGGCCGCGAGCAGTACTTC.

Points on this clone: Its ends do not fully match the called genes, so a read error is possible. Written as DNA, the CDR3 is TGTTCCAGCTGCCGGACTACCCGAAAGAGGTACAATGAGCAGTTCTTC. It is translated as CSSCRTTRKRYNEQFF. The chain is built from TRBV7-9 and TRBJ2-1; TRBD2 is a possible D gene (6 bases). CDR3 length: 16 residues. Germline V gene data show CDR1 as SEHNR and CDR2 as FQNEAQ (reference sequence).

The chain links TRBV5-6 to TRBJ2-1; 12 bases fit TRBD2. Germline values: CDR1 SGHDT, CDR2 YYEEEE. The V gene end was trimmed by 4 bases and the J gene end by 4 bases; junction bases not matched to a gene: 12. The CDR3 has 18 amino acids. The CDR3 is CASSTATGLAGGYNEQFF. CDR3 in DNA: TGTGCCAGCAGCACTGCTACCGGGCTAGCGGGGGGGTACAATGAGCAGTTCTTC.

The chain employs TRBV7-2 and TRBJ1-2, with 10 nucleotides matching TRBD1. CDR3 size: 15 residues. Unmatched junction bases numbered 11, after V lost 5 bases and J lost 8 bases. Per germline, CDR1 SGHTA and CDR2 FQGNSA. The CDR3: CASSANSGTGAGYTF. The DNA of the CDR3 is TGTGCCAGCAGCGCCAACTCCGGGACAGGGGCCGGCTACACCTTC.

This clone was recorded once. J is TRBJ2-2 and V is TRBV5-1; D is ambiguous. Trimming pared 4 bases from V and 1 base from J, leaving 8 bases between. This CDR3 spans 14 amino acids. The germline gives CDR1 SGHRS, CDR2 YFSETQ. CDR3 nucleotides: TGCGCCAGCAGCCCGAGTAAGAACACCGGGGAGCTGTTTTTT. Encoded protein: CASSPSKNTGELFF.

This clone was recorded a few times. This sequence joins TRBV6-5 and TRBJ2-5; a weak D match, TRBD1 (5 bases). V was pared by 0 bases and J by 4 bases, with 9 bases between. The CDR3 covers 14 residues. Germline CDR1 reads MNHEY; CDR2 reads SVGAGI. The CDR3 spells CASSYSIRGETQYF. Here the CDR3 DNA reads TGTGCCAGCAGTTACTCGATTAGGGGAGAGACCCAGTACTTC.

J is TRBJ2-1 and V is TRBV5-5; D not resolved. This CDR3 has 12 amino acids. V was cut by 4 bases and J by 8 bases, with 10 bases left in between. Germline V CDR1 and CDR2: SGHKS, YYEKEE (reference sequence). CDR3: CASSLHRDEQFF. The CDR3 DNA is TGTGCCAGCAGCCTACATCGGGATGAGCAGTTCTTC.

Remarks on this clone: The same CDR3 can be traced to other DNA sequences in this sample. The chain joins TRBV19 to TRBJ1-5; a weak D match, TRBD1 (6 bases). The CDR3 contains 12 residues. CDR1 and CDR2 from the germline V gene are LNHDA and SQIVND (reference sequence). Trimming took 6 bases from V and 4 from J, leaving 7 bases between them. The CDR3 region has the DNA TGTGCCAGTAGGACAGGAAATCAGCCCCAGCATTTT. This encodes CASRTGNQPQHF.

The chain carries TRBV5-1 and TRBJ2-5; a possible D gene is TRBD1 (6 bases). The J call may be mistaken, given a closer DNA end match to TRBJ2-7. The CDR3 extends over 15 amino acids. Per germline, CDR1 SGHRS and CDR2 YFSETQ. The CDR3: CASSPAQGQNYEQYF. The CDR3, as DNA: TGCGCCAGCAGCCCGGCCCAAGGACAGAACTACGAGCAGTACTTC.

This rearrangement joins TRBV4-1 to TRBJ2-5, with 7 bases fitting TRBD2. V gave up 3 bases and J gave up 2 bases; unmatched junction bases: 9. The CDR3 has 16 amino acids. The germline V gene has CDR1 MGHRA and CDR2 YSYEKL. Written as DNA, the CDR3 is TGCGCCAGCAGCCACCCCCCAGCGGGGTTTCAAGAGACCCAGTACTTC. Translation: CASSHPPAGFQETQYF.

This chain uses TRBV28 with TRBJ2-7; D perhaps matches TRBD1 (5 bases). Germline CDR1 MDHEN, CDR2 SYDVKM. The CDR3 runs 12 residues. The V end was cut by 5 bases, the J end by 4 bases, with 9 bases between. CDR3 DNA sequence: TGTGCCAGCAGTACCAGGGTATACGAGCAGTACTTC. Its protein is CASSTRVYEQYF.

This clone was counted only a few times. This chain uses TRBV10-3 with TRBJ2-3; D perhaps matches TRBD2 (5 bases). Trimming stripped 2 bases from V and 4 bases from J, with 10 bases between. The CDR3 has 14 residues. Germline CDR1 and CDR2: ENHRY and SYGVKD. As DNA, the CDR3 is TGTGCCATCAGTGAGCCGAGAGCGGCAGATACGCAGTATTTT. Translation gives CAISEPRAADTQYF.

The chain joins TRBV29-1 to TRBJ2-2; TRBD1 is a possible D gene (5 bases). Germline CDR1 reads SQVTM; CDR2 reads ANQGSEA. The CDR3 loop spans 14 amino acids. V lost 4 bases, J lost 1 base, and 10 bases lay in between. In DNA form, the CDR3 reads TGCAGCGTTGTTCGGCAGGGGAACACCGGGGAGCTGTTTTTT. The encoded protein is CSVVRQGNTGELFF.

Only a few counts were recorded for this clone. This chain links TRBV6-5 with TRBJ2-7; D is perhaps TRBD1 (6 bases). Germline lookup yields CDR1 MNHEY and CDR2 SVGAGI. This CDR3 spans 14 amino acids. The V end was cut by 1 base, the J end by 6 bases, with 13 bases between. The CDR3 DNA reads TGTGCCAGCAGTTACTGGGCTTTGGGGGCCGAGCAGTACTTC. This gives the protein CASSYWALGAEQYF.

The rearrangement links TRBV7-2 to TRBJ2-6; 13 bases align to TRBD2. From germline, CDR1 is SGHTA and CDR2 FQGNSA. The CDR3 is made up of 18 amino acids. V shed 4 bases and J 4 bases; nucleotides not matched to a gene: 7. The CDR3 loop reads CASSSFGLAGAGANVLTF. CDR3 nucleotide sequence: TGTGCCAGCAGCTCTTTCGGACTAGCGGGGGCCGGGGCCAACGTCCTGACTTTC.

The chain recombines TRBV7-9 with TRBJ2-6, with D possibly TRBD2 on 6 matching bases. This CDR3 comprises 17 residues. Germline V gene sequence: CDR1 SEHNR, CDR2 FQNEAQ (reference sequence). The ends were cut back, 5 bases at V and 4 bases at J, with 18 bases in the middle. This CDR3 reads CASSISSGEPGANVLTF. As DNA, the CDR3 is TGTGCCAGCAGCATTTCATCGGGGGAACCCGGGGCCAACGTCCTGACTTTC.

The CDR3 reads CASSQGREPGNTIYF. The CDR3, as DNA: TGTGCCAGCAGCCAGGGGCGGGAACCTGGAAACACCATATATTTT. V usage is TRBV16 and J usage is TRBJ1-3, with a possible D match to TRBD1 (5 bases). CDR1 is KGHSY and CDR2 is FQNENV in the germline V gene. Trimming cost V 3 bases and J 2 bases, with 11 bases left between them. The CDR3 sequence is 15 residues long.